The entry below gives a single T cell receptor (beta chain) sequence along with its context. This entry belongs to a study of blood T cell repertoires in COVID-19. The CDR3 is made up of 14 amino acids. The germline CDR1 and CDR2 sequences are SGHDT and YYEEEE. With 1 base clipped from V and 1 base from J, the junction kept 1 base outside the gene matches. Sequencing was performed with immunoSEQ multiplex PCR; in TCRdb, only in-frame clones are kept and a portion is missing. In the table there are some 220,000 clones, around 86% of which are singletons. Participant-given clinical history determined each cohort assignment.

V usage is TRBV5-6 and J usage is TRBJ2-5; the match to TRBD2 covers 7 bases. Material: PBMCs or T cells enriched from blood (not recorded which). The TCR was taken from a woman between 40 and 50 years old with acute COVID-19. The CDR3: CASSLRTSQETQYF. The CDR3 DNA follows: TGTGCCAGCAGCTTGAGGACTAGCCAAGAGACCCAGTACTTC.